Ten or more counts support the clone carrying this TCR beta chain. Its antigen is undetermined. RNA transcripts served as the template for amplifying TCR beta CDR3 regions. Primed by the HTBI set, a first-round RT-PCR was run on the TCR CDR3. One entry per CDR3 protein, called by TCRdb with MiXCR from the multiplex PCR reads. The sample includes hundreds of thousands of distinct CDR3 sequences, roughly 14% seen only once; the top ten take approximately 13%. These data originate in a study of T cells in Graves' hyperthyroidism and ophthalmopathy. The wider study: Peripheral blood sampling occurred at initial diagnosis, before any treatment. Points from the study as a whole: Before onset, by a median of approximately 5.9 months, the model predicted ophthalmopathy. Blood also carried most thyroid clonotypes expanded above 0.001. A model of 13 V-J features distinguished ophthalmopathy from stable hyperthyroidism.

This CDR3 has 18 residues. The V gene end was trimmed by 2 bases and the J gene end by 5 bases; junction bases not matched to a gene: 12. Germline V gene lookup returns CDR1 LGHDT and CDR2 YNNKEL (reference sequence). The sequence derives from a man younger than 35 with Graves' ophthalmopathy. Sequences were obtained from blood. J is TRBJ2-5 and V is TRBV3-1; 12 positions agree with TRBD2. CDR3 loop: CASSQRVLAGGVGETQYF. CDR3 nucleotides: TGTGCCAGCAGCCAACGGGTACTAGCGGGAGGTGTTGGGGAGACCCAGTACTTC.